This T cell receptor (beta chain) stems from a study of blood T cell repertoires in COVID-19. Study-wide background: T cells, B-cell-depleted T cells, or PBMCs provided the cDNA or gDNA that served as material.

Sequencing used immunoSEQ multiplex PCR; TCRdb keeps in-frame clones, though not all of them. The sample contains 190,000 or so clones, around nine tenths of which appear only once. CDR3 size: 14 residues. Trimming took off 2 bases at V and 5 bases at J, with 12 bases between the two ends. CDR1 is MGHRA, CDR2 YSYEKL, per germline. This chain uses TRBV4-1 with TRBJ1-2; no clear D. This clonotype originated in a woman between 18 and 30 years old who had recovered from COVID-19. Sequenced material: peripheral blood. The CDR3 nucleotides read TGCGCCAGCAGCCAATTAGACTTACCGTATGGCTACACCTTC. The encoded protein is CASSQLDLPYGYTF.